This TCR beta chain derives from a study of blood T cell repertoires in COVID-19. Study background: PBMCs, B-cell-depleted T cells, or T cells were the source of the cDNA or gDNA that made up the material.

Participants were aged about 18 to 90 years, lived in 20 to 30 US areas, and enrolled virtually. Membership in each cohort depended on participant-reported clinical history. Generated by immunoSEQ multiplex PCR, the TCRdb table keeps only in-frame clones and is missing some. The sample includes a few hundred thousand clones, around 91% seen only once; the top ten take over 8%. V was pared by 0 bases and J by 7 bases, with 5 bases of the junction left unmatched. CDR3 length: 15 amino acids. Germline assignment: CDR1 MNHNY and CDR2 SVGAGI (reference sequence). This receptor was taken from a woman in her thirties or forties who had recovered from COVID-19. This chain connects TRBV6-6 to TRBJ2-1, with 8 bases matching TRBD1. The sequencing sample was made of PBMCs or T cells enriched from blood (not recorded which). CDR3 sequence (DNA): TGTGCCAGCAGTTACTCTCCAGGGGGCTGGAATGAGCAGTTCTTC. Its protein is CASSYSPGGWNEQFF.